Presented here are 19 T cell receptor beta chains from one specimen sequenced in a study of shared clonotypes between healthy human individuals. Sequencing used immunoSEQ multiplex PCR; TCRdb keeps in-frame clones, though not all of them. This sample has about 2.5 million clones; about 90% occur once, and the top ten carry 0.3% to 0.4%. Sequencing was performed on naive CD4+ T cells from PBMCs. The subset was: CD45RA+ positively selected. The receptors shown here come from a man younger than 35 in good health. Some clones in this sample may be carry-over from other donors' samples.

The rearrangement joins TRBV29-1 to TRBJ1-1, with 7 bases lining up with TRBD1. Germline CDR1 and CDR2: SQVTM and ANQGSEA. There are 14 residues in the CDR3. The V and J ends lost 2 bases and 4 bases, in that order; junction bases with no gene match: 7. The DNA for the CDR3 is TGCAGCGTTGAAAGGGCAGGGGGGGGCACTGAAGCTTTCTTT. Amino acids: CSVERAGGGTEAFF. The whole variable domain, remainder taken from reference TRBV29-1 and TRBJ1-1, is SAVISQKPSRDICQRGTSLTIQCQVDSQVTMMFWYRQQPGQSLTLIATANQGSEATYESGFVIDKFPISRPNLTFSTLTVSNMSPEDSSIYLCSVERAGGGTEAFFGQGTRLTVV.

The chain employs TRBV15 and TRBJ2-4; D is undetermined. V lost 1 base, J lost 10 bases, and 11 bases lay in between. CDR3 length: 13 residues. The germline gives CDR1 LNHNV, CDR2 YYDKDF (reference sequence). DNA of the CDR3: TGTGCCACCAGCAGAGCGAGTGCTTTAATTCAGTACTTC. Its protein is CATSRASALIQYF.

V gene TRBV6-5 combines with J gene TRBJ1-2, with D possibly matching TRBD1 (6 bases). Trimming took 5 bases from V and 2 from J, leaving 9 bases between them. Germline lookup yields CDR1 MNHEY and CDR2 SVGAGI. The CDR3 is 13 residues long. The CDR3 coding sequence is TGTGCCAGCAGTAACAGGGAAAACTATGGCTACACCTTC. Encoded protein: CASSNRENYGYTF.

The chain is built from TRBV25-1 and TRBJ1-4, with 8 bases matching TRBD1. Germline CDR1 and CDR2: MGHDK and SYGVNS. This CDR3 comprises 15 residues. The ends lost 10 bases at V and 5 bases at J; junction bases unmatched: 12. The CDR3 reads CATSELQGANEKLFF. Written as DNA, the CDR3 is TGTGCCACCTCCGAGTTGCAGGGGGCGAATGAAAAACTGTTTTTT.

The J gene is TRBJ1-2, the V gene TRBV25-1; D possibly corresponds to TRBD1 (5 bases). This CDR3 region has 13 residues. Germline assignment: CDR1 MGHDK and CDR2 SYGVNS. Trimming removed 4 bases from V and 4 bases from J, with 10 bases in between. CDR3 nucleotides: TGTGCCAGCAGTGTTGGCAGGGCCTATGGCTACACCTTC. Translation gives CASSVGRAYGYTF.

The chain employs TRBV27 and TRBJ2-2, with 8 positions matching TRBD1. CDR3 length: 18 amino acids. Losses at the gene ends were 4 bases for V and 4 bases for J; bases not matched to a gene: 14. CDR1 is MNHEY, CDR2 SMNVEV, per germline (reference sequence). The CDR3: CASSSHQGAREVTGELFF. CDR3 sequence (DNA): TGTGCCAGCAGTTCTCATCAGGGGGCGCGAGAGGTCACCGGGGAGCTGTTTTTT.

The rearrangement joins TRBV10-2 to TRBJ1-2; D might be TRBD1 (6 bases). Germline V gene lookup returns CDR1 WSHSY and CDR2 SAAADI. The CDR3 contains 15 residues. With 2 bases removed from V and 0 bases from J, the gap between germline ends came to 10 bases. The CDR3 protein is CASSESRGTNYGYTF. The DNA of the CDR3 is TGCGCCAGCAGTGAGAGCAGGGGCACTAACTATGGCTACACCTTC.

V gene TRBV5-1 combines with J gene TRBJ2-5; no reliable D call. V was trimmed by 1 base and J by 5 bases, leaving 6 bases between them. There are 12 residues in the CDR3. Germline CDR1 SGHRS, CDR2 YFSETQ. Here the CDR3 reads CASSLRLETQYF. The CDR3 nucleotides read TGCGCCAGCAGCTTGCGGTTGGAGACCCAGTACTTC.

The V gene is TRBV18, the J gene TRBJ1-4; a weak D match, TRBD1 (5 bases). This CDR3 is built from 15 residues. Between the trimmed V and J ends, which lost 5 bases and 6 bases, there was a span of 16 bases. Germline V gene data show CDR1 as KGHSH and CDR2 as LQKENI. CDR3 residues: CASSSTGTDDEKLFF. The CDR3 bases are TGTGCCAGCTCATCAACCGGGACTGATGATGAAAAACTGTTTTTT.

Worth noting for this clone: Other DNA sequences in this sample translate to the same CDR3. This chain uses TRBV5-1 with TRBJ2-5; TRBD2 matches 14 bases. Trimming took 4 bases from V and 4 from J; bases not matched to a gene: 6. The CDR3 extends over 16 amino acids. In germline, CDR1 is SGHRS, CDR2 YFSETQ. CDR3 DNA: TGCGCCAGCAGCGGGGGACTAGCGGGAGCGGGAGAGACCCAGTACTTC. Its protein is CASSGGLAGAGETQYF.

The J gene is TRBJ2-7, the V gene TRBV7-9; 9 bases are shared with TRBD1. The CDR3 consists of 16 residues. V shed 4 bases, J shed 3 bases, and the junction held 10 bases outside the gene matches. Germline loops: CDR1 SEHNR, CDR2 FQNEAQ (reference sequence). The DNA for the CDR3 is TGTGCCAGCAGCTCCTTGGGGGGGGACAGGGACTACGAGCAGTACTTC. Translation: CASSSLGGDRDYEQYF.

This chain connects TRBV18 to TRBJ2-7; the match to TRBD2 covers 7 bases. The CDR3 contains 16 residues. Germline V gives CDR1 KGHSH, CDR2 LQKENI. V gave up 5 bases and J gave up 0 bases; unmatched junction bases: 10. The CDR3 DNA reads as TGTGCCAGCTCAGAAGCGGGACTCCTCAGCTCCTACGAGCAGTACTTC. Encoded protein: CASSEAGLLSSYEQYF. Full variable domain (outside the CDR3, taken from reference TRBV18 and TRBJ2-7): NAGVMQNPRHLVRRRGQEARLRCSPMKGHSHVYWYRQLPEEGLKFMVYLQKENIIDESGMPKERFSAEFPKEGPSILRIQQVVRGDSAAYFCASSEAGLLSSYEQYFGPGTRLTVT.

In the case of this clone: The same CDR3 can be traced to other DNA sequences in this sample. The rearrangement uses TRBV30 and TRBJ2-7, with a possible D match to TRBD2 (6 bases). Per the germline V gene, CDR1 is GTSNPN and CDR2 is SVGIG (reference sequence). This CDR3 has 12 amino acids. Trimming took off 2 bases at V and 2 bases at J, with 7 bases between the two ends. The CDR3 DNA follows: TGTGCCTGGAGTCGGGGGACCTACGAGCAGTACTTC. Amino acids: CAWSRGTYEQYF.

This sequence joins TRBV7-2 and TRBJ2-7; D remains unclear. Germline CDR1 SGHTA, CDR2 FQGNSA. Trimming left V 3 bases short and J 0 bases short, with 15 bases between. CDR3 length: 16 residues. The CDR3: CASSFVRTFSSYEQYF. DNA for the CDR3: TGTGCCAGCAGCTTCGTCCGGACCTTTAGCTCCTACGAGCAGTACTTC.

CDR3 sequence (DNA): TGTGCCGCCAAGGGGTACAATGAGCAGTTCTTC. Amino acid sequence: CAAKGYNEQFF. This chain links TRBV27 with TRBJ2-1, with TRBD1 as a possible D gene (5 bases). The CDR3 extends over 11 amino acids. CDR1 is MNHEY, CDR2 SMNVEV, per germline (reference sequence). V was shortened by 11 bases and J by 4 bases, with 9 bases between the two germline ends.

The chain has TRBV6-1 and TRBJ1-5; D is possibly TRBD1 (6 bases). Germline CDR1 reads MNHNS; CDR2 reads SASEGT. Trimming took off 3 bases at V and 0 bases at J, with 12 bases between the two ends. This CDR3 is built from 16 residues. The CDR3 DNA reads TGTGCCAGCAGTGATTTGACAGGCGATAGCAATCAGCCCCAGCATTTT. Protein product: CASSDLTGDSNQPQHF.

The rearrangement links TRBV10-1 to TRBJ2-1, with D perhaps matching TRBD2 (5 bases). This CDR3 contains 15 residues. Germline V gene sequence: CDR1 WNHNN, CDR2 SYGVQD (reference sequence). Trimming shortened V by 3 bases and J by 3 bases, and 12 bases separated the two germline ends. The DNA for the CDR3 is TGCGCCAGCAGTGAAGGCCCAGCGGACTACAATGAGCAGTTCTTC. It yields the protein CASSEGPADYNEQFF.

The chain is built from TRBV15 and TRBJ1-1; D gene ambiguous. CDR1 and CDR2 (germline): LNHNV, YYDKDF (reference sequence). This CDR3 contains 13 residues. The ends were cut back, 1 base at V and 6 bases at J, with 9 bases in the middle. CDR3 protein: CATSRGVMAEAFF. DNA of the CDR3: TGTGCCACCAGCAGAGGGGTCATGGCTGAAGCTTTCTTT.

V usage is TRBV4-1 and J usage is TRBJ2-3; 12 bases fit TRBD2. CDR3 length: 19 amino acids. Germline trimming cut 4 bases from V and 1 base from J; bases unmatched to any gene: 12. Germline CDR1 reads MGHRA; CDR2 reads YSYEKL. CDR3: CASSRRLAGESAGTDTQYF. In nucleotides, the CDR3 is TGCGCCAGCAGCCGTCGACTAGCGGGAGAATCGGCGGGCACAGATACGCAGTATTTT.